A single sample is the source of the 2 T cell receptor beta chains below, sequenced in a study of blood T cell repertoires in COVID-19 (dated by TCRdb to about 2020). The library relied on the immunoSEQ multiplex PCR assay. TCRdb stores this immuneACCESS table with in-frame sequences only. Part of the clones is absent; in the studies checked, under half of the shortfall reflects unresolved V genes, and no reason is known for the rest. Recorded for this sample are more than 300,000 clones; 83% of them occurred a single time. The top ten clonotypes cover about 4.8% of the sample. Sequenced material: PBMCs or T cells enriched from blood (not recorded which). These receptors all stem from a woman aged 50 to 60 who had recovered from COVID-19.

This clone occurred once. The chain combines TRBV5-1 with TRBJ2-7, with 9 bases fitting TRBD2. Germline trimming cut 0 bases from V and 7 bases from J; bases unmatched to any gene: 5. CDR3 size: 14 residues. The germline V gene encodes CDR1 SGHRS and CDR2 YFSETQ. DNA for the CDR3: TGCGCCAGCAGCTTGGGGGGGAGCGGGGGGGAGCAGTACTTC. It translates to CASSLGGSGGEQYF. The variable domain in full, with the rest retrieved from reference TRBV5-1 and TRBJ2-7, is KAGVTQTPRYLIKTRGQQVTLSCSPISGHRSVSWYQQTPGQGLQFLFEYFSETQRNKGNFPGRFSGRQFSNSRSEMNVSTLELGDSALYLCASSLGGSGGEQYFGPGTRLTVT.

The chain couples TRBV19 to TRBJ1-2; D unresolved. CDR1 LNHDA and CDR2 SQIVND come from the germline V gene (reference sequence). The CDR3 length is 16 residues. Trimming took off 5 bases at V and 4 bases at J, with 20 bases between the two ends. In DNA form, the CDR3 reads TGTGCCAGTAGTGCTAAAGCGTTCGGGTCCAGCTATGGCTACACCTTC. It specifies CASSAKAFGSSYGYTF.